This entry features one T cell receptor beta chain sequence. The target of this receptor is not known. No much larger clonotype is one base removed from it; base qualities were not supplied. The data belong to a study of neoadjuvant nivolumab and ipilimumab in lung cancer (TCRdb year 2020). With respect to the entire study: In the NEOSTAR trial, nivolumab was administered intravenously at 3 mg/kg on days 1, 15 and 29, and the combination arm also received ipilimumab 1 mg/kg on day 1 only. The major pathologic response (MPR) rate in the intention-to-treat population in each study arm was designated as the primary trial endpoint. A total of 40 to 45 patients with operable NSCLC were treated in the trial, with 23 randomized to nivolumab monotherapy and roughly 20 randomized to nivolumab plus ipilimumab. TCR repertoires were compared between pretherapy (baseline) peripheral blood and tumors resected at surgery after neoadjuvant immune checkpoint blockade. Matched pretherapy and resected tumor pairs were analyzed for seven patients: four treated with nivolumab and three with nivolumab plus ipilimumab. Study-wide conclusions, independent of this receptor: No significant correlation was found between TCR clonality and pathologic tumor regression, and only one major-pathologic-response sample was available for the clonality analysis. A small number of samples was subjected to TCR sequencing. Richness in tumors resected after neoadjuvant therapy showed a positive correlation with pretherapy blood TCR richness (Spearman R ~ 0.78). Resected tumors had greater TCR richness and clonality than tumor-adjacent uninvolved lung, and increases were observed in more dual-therapy-treated tumors. Tumor T-cell richness and clonality rose from pretherapy to surgery in three of three dual-therapy tumors but in only two of four nivolumab-treated tumors.

The method was the immunoSEQ multiplex PCR assay. Per the source publication's procedure: Richness and clonality were used to summarize the repertoires, and clones that significantly expanded or contracted between pre- and post-therapy samples were identified. TCRdb obtained this table from immuneACCESS and retained in-frame rearrangements with V and J assigned. These tables miss some clones; where compared with another copy, unresolved V genes account for less than half of the shortfall, and the remainder is unexplained. That table gives V, J and clone size, and the DNA gave D and trimming. This sample comprises roughly 20,000 clones, roughly 80% of them detected only once. The ten largest make up around 9.2% of the sample. For CDR1 and CDR2, the germline V gene lists SQVTM and ANQGSEA. V ends up 8 bases short and J 2 bases short, with an unmatched junction base count of 14. The CDR3 has 15 amino acids, counting the end cysteine and phenylalanine. The DNA shown is the 45-base CDR3, in frame from base 1.

Interpreted using the paper, the time point label stands for: at surgical resection after neoadjuvant nivolumab +/- ipilimumab. The samples were taken from NEOSTAR, a phase 2 randomized trial in operable NSCLC that tested neoadjuvant nivolumab or nivolumab plus ipilimumab, followed by surgery. Sequencing used tumor tissue, obtained after neoadjuvant nivolumab, alone or with ipilimumab, at or shortly before surgery. Rearrangement joined TRBV29-1 to TRBJ2-5, with 7 central nucleotides matching TRBD1. The clonotype comes from an adult with non-small cell lung cancer. Read as DNA, the sequence is TGCAGCACCTACAGACAGGGACGGAGACAAGAGACCCAGTACTTC. Its amino acids are CSTYRQGRRQETQYF.